The TCR beta chain described here comes from a study of molecular identifiers for immune sequencing clone quantification. Study-level findings and limits: Jurkat TCR RNA that was spiked in from one cell was reportedly detectable among under 1.2 million naive cells.

The V and J ends lost 5 bases and 1 base respectively, with 14 bases between them. This CDR3 is built from 15 residues. CDR1 SGHAT and CDR2 FQNNGV come from the germline V gene. TCRdb independently ran MiXCR on the PCR reads; one entry per CDR3 protein. Among some 580,000 distinct CDR3 sequences listed, 25% were seen once. Libraries from naive CD8 cells were generated from approximately 20,000 to 980,000 sorted cells (with 10%, 30% or 50% RNA). For naive CD8 T cells, sorting used the CD8+CD4-CCR7+CD45RA+ phenotype. A note on this clonotype: Its specificity is unknown.

What was sequenced was naive CD8+ T cells from blood, with Jurkat cell RNA spiked in. Subset in this sample: FACS-sorted CD8+CD4-CCR7+CD45RA+ naive T cells. The clonotype originates from a human donor in good health. Some libraries in this study had Jurkat cell RNA spiked in. The genes are TRBV11-2 and TRBJ1-1; D remains ambiguous. CDR3 residues: CASSLKKAGNTEAFF. The CDR3 nucleotides read TGTGCCAGCAGCCTCAAAAAGGCGGGGAACACTGAAGCTTTCTTT.